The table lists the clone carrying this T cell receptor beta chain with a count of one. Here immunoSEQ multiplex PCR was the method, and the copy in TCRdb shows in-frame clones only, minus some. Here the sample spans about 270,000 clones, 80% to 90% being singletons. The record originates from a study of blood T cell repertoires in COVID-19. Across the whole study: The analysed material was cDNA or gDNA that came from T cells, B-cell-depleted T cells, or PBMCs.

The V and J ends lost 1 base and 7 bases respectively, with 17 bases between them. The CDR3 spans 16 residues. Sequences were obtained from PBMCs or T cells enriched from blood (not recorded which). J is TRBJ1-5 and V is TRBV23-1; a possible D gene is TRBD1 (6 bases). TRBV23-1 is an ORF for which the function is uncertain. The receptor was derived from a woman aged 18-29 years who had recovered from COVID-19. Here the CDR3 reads CASSQFGGEWDQPQHF. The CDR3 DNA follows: TGCGCCAGCAGTCAATTTGGGGGCGAATGGGACCAGCCCCAGCATTTT.